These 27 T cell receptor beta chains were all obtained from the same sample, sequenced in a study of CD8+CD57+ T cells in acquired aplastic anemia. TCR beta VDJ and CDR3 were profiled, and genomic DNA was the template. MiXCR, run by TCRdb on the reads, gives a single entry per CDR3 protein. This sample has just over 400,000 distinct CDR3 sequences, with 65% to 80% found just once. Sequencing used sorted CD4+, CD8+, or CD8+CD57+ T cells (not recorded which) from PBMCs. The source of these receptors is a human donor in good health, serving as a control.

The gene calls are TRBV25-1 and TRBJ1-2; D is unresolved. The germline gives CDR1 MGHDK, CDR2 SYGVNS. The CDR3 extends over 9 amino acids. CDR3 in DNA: TGTGTACCCCCATATGGCTACACCTTC. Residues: CVPPYGYTF.

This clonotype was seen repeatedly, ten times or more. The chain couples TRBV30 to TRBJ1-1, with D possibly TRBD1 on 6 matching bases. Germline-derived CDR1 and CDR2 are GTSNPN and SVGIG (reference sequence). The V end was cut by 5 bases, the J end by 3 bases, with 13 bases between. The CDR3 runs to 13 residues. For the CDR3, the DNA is TGTGCCTGGTCAGACAGGACGGACACTGAAGCTTTCTTT. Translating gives CAWSDRTDTEAFF.

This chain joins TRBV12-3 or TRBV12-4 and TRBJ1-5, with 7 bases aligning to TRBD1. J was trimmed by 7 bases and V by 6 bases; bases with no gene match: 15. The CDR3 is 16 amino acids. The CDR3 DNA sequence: TGTGCCAGCAGACTAGAAGGGACAGAATCTTACCAGCCCCAGCATTTT. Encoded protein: CASRLEGTESYQPQHF.

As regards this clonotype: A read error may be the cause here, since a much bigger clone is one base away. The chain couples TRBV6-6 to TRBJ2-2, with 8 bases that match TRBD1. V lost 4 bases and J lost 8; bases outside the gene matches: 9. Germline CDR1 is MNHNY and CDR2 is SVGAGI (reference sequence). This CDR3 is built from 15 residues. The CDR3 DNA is TGTGCCAGCAGTTCAAACAGGGGGAGGTTAGGGGAGCTGTTTTTT. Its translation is CASSSNRGRLGELFF.

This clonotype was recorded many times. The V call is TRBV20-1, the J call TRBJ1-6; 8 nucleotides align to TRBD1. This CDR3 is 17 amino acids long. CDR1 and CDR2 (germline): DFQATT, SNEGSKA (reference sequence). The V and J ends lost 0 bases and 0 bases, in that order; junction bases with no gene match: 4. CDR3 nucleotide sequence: TGCAGTGCTAGAGAACGACAGGGGAGCTCCTATAATTCACCCCTCCACTTT. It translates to CSARERQGSSYNSPLHF.

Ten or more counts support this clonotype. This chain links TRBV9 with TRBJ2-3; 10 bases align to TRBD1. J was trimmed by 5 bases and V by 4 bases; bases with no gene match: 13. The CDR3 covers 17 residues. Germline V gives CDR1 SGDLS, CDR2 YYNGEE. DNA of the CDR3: TGTGCCAGCAGCCCCCGATCGACAGGGGGCGTTGGAGATACGCAGTATTTT. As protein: CASSPRSTGGVGDTQYF.

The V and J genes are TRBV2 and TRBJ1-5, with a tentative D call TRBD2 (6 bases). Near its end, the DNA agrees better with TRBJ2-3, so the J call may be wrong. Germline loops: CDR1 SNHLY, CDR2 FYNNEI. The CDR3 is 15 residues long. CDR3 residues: CASTVTSRSTDTQYF. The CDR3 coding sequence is TGTGCCAGCACCGTGACTAGTCGTAGCACAGATACGCAGTATTTT.

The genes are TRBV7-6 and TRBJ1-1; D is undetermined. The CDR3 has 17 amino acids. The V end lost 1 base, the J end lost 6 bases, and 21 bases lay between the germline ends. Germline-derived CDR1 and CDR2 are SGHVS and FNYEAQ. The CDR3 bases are TGTGCCAGCAGCTTAGAATGGGGAACACTGAAGCTTTCTGAAGCTTTCTTT. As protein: CASSLEWGTLKLSEAFF. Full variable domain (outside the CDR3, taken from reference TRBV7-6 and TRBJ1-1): GAGVSQSPRYKVTKRGQDVALRCDPISGHVSLYWYRQALGQGPEFLTYFNYEAQQDKSGLPNDRFSAERPEGSISTLTIQRTEQRDSAMYRCASSLEWGTLKLSEAFFGQGTRLTVV.

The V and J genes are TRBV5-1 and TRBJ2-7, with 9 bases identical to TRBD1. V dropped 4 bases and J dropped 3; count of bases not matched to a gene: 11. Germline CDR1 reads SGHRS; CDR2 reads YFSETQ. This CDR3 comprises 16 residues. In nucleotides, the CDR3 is TGCGCCAGCAGCCGGGAACCTGGGACAGGGTTCTACGAGCAGTACTTC. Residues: CASSREPGTGFYEQYF.

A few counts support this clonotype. CDR3 loop: CASSNLGTGLGEQYF. In DNA form, the CDR3 reads TGTGCCAGTAGTAACCTGGGGACAGGGTTGGGAGAGCAGTACTTC. The chain carries TRBV19 and TRBJ2-7; 9 nucleotides agree with TRBD1. CDR1 LNHDA and CDR2 SQIVND come from the germline V gene (reference sequence). The V gene end was trimmed by 4 bases and the J gene end by 7 bases; junction bases not matched to a gene: 11. This CDR3 is built from 15 residues.

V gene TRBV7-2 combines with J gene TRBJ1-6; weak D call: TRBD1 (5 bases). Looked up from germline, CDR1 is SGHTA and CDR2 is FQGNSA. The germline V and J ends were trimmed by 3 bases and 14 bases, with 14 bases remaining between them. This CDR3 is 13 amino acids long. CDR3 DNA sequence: TGTGCCAGCAGCTTGCGGGGGGTGGGGACCCTCCACTTT. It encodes CASSLRGVGTLHF.

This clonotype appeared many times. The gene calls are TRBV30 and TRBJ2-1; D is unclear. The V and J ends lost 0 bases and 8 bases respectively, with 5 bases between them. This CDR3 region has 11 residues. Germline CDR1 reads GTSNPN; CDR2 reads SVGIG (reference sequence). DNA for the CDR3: TGTGCCTGGAGTGTAACCCATGAGCAGTTCTTC. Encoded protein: CAWSVTHEQFF.

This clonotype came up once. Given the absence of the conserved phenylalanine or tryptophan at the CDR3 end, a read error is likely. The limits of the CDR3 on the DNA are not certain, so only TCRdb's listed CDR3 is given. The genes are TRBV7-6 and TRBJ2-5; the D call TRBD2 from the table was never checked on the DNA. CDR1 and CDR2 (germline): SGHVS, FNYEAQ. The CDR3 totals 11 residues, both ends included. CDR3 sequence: CASSLRQGTTG.

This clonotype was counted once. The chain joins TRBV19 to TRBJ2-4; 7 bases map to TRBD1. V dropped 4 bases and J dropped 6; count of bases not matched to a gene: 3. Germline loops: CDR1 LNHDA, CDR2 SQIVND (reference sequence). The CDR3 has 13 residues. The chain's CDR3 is CASSTRTGNIQYF. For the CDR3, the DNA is TGTGCCAGTAGTACCCGGACAGGAAACATTCAGTACTTC.

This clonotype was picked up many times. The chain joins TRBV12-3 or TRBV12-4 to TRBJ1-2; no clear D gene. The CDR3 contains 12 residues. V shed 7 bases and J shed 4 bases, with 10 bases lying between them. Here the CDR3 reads CASNYGGYGYTF. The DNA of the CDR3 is TGTGCCAGCAACTACGGTGGCTATGGCTACACCTTC.

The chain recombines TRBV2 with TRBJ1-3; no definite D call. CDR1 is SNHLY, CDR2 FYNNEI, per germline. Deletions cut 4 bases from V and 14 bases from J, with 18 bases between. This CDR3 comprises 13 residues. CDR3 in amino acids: CASSGEATDTLYF. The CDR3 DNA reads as TGTGCCAGCAGTGGGGAGGCCACAGATACGCTATATTTT.

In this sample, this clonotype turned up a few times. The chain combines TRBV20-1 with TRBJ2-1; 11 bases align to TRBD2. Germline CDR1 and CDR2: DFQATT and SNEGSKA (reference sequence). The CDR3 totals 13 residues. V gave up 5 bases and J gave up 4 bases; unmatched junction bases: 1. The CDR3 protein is CSARTSGYNEQFF. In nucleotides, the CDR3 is TGCAGTGCTCGGACTAGCGGGTACAATGAGCAGTTCTTC.

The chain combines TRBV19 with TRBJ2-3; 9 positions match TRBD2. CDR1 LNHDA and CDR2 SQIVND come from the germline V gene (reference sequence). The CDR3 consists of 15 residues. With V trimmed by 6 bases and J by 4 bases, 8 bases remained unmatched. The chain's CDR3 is CASRVPGLAPDTQYF. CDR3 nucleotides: TGTGCCAGTAGGGTACCGGGACTAGCTCCAGATACGCAGTATTTT.

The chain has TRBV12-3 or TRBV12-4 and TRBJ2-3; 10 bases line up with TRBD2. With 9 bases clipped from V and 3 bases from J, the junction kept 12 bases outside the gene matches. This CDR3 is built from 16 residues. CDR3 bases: TGTGCCAGTCGTACTTCTGGGACTAGCGTTACAGATACGCAGTATTTT. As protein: CASRTSGTSVTDTQYF.

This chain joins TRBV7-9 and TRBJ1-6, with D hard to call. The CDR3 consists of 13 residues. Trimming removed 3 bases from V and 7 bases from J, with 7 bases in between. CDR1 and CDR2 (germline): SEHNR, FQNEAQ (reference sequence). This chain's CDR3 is CASSLDLNSPLHF. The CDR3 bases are TGTGCCAGCAGCTTGGACCTAAATTCACCCCTCCACTTT. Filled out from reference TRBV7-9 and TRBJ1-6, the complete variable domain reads DTGVSQNPRHKITKRGQNVTFRCDPISEHNRLYWYRQTLGQGPEFLTYFQNEAQLEKSRLLSDRFSAERPKGSFSTLEIQRTEQGDSAMYLCASSLDLNSPLHFGNGTRLTVT.

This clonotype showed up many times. The CDR3: CASSLAVLSNTGELFF. In DNA form, the CDR3 reads TGTGCCAGCAGCTTGGCAGTGCTATCGAACACCGGGGAGCTGTTTTTT. The chain has TRBV5-8 and TRBJ2-2, with D hard to call. In germline, CDR1 is SGHTS, CDR2 YDEGEE. The V gene lost 0 bases and the J gene lost 0 bases, with 9 bases spanning the gap. This CDR3 spans 16 amino acids.

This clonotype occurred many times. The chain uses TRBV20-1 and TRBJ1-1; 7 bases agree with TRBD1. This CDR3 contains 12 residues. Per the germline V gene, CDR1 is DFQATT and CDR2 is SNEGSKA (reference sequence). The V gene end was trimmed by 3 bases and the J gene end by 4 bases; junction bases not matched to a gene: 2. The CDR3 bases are TGCAGTGCTAGCGACAGGGTCACTGAAGCTTTCTTT. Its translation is CSASDRVTEAFF.

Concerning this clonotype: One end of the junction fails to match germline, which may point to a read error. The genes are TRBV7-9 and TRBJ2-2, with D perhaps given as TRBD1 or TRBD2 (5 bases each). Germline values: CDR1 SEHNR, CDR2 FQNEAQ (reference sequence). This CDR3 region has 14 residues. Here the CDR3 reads CVSRDDTNTGELFF. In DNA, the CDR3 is TGTGTCAGCAGGGACGACACAAACACCGGGGAGCTGTTCTTT.

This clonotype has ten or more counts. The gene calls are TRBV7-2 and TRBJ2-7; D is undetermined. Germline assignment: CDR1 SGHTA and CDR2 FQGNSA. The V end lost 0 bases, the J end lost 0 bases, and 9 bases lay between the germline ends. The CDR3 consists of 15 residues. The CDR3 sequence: CASSLAVVSSYEQYF. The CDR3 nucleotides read TGTGCCAGCAGCTTAGCCGTGGTAAGCTCCTACGAGCAGTACTTC.

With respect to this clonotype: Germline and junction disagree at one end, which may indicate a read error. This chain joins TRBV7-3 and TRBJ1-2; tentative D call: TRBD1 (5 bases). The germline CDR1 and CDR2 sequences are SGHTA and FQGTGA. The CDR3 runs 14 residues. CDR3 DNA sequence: TGCGCCAGCAGCGAAGCACGCAGGGAACGTGGCTACCCTTTC. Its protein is CASSEARRERGYPF.

The DNA for the CDR3 is TGTGCCAGCAGACCCGGCGGGGAACTGAACTACGAGCAGACCCAGTACTTC. Amino acids: CASRPGGELNYEQTQYF. The chain joins TRBV7-2 to TRBJ2-5, with a weak D call TRBD2 (6 bases). The length of the CDR3 is 17 residues. Trimming stripped 6 bases from V and 6 bases from J, with 26 bases between. The germline CDR1 and CDR2 sequences are SGHTA and FQGNSA. The whole variable domain, remainder taken from reference TRBV7-2 and TRBJ2-5, is GAGVSQSPSNKVTEKGKDVELRCDPISGHTALYWYRQSLGQGLEFLIYFQGNSAPDKSGLPSDRFSAERTGGSVSTLTIQRTQQEDSAVYLCASRPGGELNYEQTQYFGPGTRLLVL.

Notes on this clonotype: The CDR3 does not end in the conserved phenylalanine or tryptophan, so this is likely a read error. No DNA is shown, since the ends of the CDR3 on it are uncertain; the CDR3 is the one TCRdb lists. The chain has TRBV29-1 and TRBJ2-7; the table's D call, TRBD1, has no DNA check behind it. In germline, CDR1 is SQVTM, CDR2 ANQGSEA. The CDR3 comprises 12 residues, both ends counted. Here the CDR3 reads CSVVEGGNQPYL.